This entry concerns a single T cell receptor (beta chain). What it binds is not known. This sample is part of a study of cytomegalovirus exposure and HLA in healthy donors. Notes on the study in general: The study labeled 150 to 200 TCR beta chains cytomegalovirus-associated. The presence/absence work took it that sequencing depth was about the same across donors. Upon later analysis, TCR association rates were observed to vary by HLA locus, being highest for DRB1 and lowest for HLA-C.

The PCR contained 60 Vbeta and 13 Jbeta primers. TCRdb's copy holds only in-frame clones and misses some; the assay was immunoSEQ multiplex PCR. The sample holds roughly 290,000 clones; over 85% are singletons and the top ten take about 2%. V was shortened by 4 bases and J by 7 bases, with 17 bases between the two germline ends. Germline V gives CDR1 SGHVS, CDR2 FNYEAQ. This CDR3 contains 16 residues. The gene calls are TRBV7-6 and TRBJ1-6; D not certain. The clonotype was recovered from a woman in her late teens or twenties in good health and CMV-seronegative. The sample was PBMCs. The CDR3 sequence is CASSSSGRSENSPLHF. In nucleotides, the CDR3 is TGTGCCAGCAGCTCTTCCGGCAGGTCTGAAAATTCACCCCTCCACTTT. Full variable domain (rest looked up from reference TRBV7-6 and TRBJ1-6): GAGVSQSPRYKVTKRGQDVALRCDPISGHVSLYWYRQALGQGPEFLTYFNYEAQQDKSGLPNDRFSAERPEGSISTLTIQRTEQRDSAMYRCASSSSGRSENSPLHFGNGTRLTVT.